The 6 T cell receptor beta chains given below trace back to one sample, sequenced in a study of identical twins. TCRdb re-analysed the 5' RACE reads in MiXCR, keeping a single row per CDR3 protein. This sample has 300,000 to 400,000 distinct CDR3 sequences; around 9% occur once, and the top ten carry more than 8%. The source material was naive T cells sorted from blood. These receptors all stem from a woman in her 50s in good health.

This clonotype was seen only a few times. The rearrangement joins TRBV12-3 or TRBV12-4 to TRBJ1-6; D gene ambiguous. There are 14 residues in the CDR3. Between the trimmed V and J ends, which lost 3 bases and 6 bases, there was a span of 9 bases. CDR3 DNA sequence: TGTGCCAGCAGTTTGTTGGGTACTAATTCACCCCTCCACTTT. It encodes CASSLLGTNSPLHF.

This clonotype showed up just a few times. CDR3 DNA: TGTGCCTGCGCAGTATCCGGGACCGGGGCCAACGTCCTGACTTTC. Its translation is CACAVSGTGANVLTF. The chain uses TRBV6-1 and TRBJ2-6; D tentatively fits TRBD1 or TRBD2 (5 bases each). Germline V gene lookup returns CDR1 MNHNS and CDR2 SASEGT. The CDR3 consists of 15 residues. Trimming took off 11 bases at V and 4 bases at J, with 18 bases between the two ends.

This clonotype was seen a handful of times. CDR3 loop: CASSSGAWAYNTEAFF. CDR3 coding DNA: TGCGCCAGCAGCAGTGGGGCTTGGGCTTACAACACTGAAGCTTTCTTT. The chain carries TRBV5-1 and TRBJ1-1; D may be TRBD1 (5 bases). With 4 bases removed from V and 2 bases from J, the gap between germline ends came to 18 bases. This CDR3 contains 16 residues. Germline CDR1 is SGHRS and CDR2 is YFSETQ.

The table lists this clonotype with a few counts. This chain joins TRBV27 and TRBJ2-3, with 7 nucleotides matching TRBD1. The CDR3 is 16 residues long. From germline, CDR1 is MNHEY and CDR2 SMNVEV (reference sequence). Trimming took 3 bases from V and 0 from J; bases not matched to a gene: 6. Here the CDR3 reads CASSFLGTDSTDTQYF. DNA of the CDR3: TGTGCCAGCAGTTTTTTAGGGACAGACAGCACAGATACGCAGTATTTT.

There are many counts of this clonotype. V usage is TRBV5-1 and J usage is TRBJ1-2, with 8 bases aligning to TRBD1. V trimming: 0 bases; J trimming: 4 bases; junction bases outside the gene matches: 2. The V gene's germline CDR1 is SGHRS and CDR2 YFSETQ. The length of the CDR3 is 14 residues. CDR3 in DNA: TGCGCCAGCAGCTTGGGGACAGGGATCTATGGCTACACCTTC. It is translated as CASSLGTGIYGYTF.

The chain joins TRBV27 to TRBJ2-7, with a weak D call TRBD2 (5 bases). From germline, CDR1 is MNHEY and CDR2 SMNVEV (reference sequence). The V and J ends lost 3 bases and 0 bases respectively, with 12 bases between them. The CDR3 is 15 residues long. The CDR3 coding sequence is TGTGCCAGCAGTTTTGATGGAGGCAGCTCCTACGAGCAGTACTTC. This encodes CASSFDGGSSYEQYF.